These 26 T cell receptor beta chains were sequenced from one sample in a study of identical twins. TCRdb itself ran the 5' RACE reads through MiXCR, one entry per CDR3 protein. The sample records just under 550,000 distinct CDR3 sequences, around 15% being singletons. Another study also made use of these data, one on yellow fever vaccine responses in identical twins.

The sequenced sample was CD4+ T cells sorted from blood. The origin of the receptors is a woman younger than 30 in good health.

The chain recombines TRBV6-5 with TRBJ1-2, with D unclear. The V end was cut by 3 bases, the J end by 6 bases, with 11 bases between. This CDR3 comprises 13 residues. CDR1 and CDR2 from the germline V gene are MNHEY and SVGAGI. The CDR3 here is CASSYSGQDGYTF. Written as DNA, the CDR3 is TGTGCCAGCAGTTATTCCGGGCAGGATGGCTACACCTTC.

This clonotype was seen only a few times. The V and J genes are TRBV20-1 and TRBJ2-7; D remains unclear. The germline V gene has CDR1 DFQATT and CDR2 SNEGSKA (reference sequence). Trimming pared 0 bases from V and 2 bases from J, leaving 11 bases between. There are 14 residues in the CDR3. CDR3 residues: CSARELAGTYEQYV. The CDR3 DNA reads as TGCAGTGCTAGAGAACTGGCAGGTACCTACGAGCAGTACGTC.

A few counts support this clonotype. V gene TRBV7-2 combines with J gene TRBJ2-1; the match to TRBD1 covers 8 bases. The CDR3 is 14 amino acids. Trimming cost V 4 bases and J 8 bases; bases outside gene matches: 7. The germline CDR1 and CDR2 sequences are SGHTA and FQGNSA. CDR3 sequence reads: CASSSGRQGHEQFF. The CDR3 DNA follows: TGTGCCAGCAGCTCCGGTCGACAGGGGCATGAGCAGTTCTTC.

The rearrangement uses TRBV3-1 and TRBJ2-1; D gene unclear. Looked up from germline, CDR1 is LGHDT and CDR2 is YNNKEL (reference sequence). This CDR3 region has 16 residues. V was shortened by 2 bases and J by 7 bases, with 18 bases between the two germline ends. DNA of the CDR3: TGTGCCAGCAGCCAACATCAAGGCCCCATGGGAAATGAGCAGTTCTTC. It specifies CASSQHQGPMGNEQFF.

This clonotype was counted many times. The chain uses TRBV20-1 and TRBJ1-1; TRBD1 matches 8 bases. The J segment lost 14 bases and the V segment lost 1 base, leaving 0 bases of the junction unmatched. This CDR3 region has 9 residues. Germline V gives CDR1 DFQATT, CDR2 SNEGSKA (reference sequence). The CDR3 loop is CSARAGGFF. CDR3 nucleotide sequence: TGCAGTGCTAGAGCAGGGGGCTTCTTT.

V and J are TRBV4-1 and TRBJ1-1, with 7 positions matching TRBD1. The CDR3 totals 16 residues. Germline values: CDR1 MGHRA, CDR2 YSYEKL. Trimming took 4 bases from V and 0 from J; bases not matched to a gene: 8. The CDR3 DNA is TGCGCCAGCAGCCCACGACAGGGCGTCATGAACACTGAAGCTTTCTTT. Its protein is CASSPRQGVMNTEAFF.

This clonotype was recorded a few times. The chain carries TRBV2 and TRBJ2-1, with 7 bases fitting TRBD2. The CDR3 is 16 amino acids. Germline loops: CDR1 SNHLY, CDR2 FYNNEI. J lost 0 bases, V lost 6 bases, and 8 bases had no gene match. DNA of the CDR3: TGTGCCAGCAGCCGGCGGGGGTCGTCCTCCTACAATGAGCAGTTCTTC. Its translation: CASSRRGSSSYNEQFF. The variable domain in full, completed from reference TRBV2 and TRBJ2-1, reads EPEVTQTPSHQVTQMGQEVILRCVPISNHLYFYWYRQILGQKVEFLVSFYNNEISEKSEIFDDQFSVERPDGSNFTLKIRSTKLEDSAMYFCASSRRGSSSYNEQFFGPGTRLTVL.

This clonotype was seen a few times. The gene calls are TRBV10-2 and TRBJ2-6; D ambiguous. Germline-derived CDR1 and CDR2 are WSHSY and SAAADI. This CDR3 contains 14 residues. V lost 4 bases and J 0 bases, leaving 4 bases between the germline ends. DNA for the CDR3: TGCGCCAGCAGTGTCGACTCTGGGGCCAACGTCCTGACTTTC. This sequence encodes CASSVDSGANVLTF.

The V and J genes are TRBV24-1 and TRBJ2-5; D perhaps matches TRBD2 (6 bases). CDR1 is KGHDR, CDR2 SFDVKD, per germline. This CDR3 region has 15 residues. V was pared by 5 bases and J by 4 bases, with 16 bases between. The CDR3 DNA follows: TGTGCCACCAGTGGGGGCCGGGAGAGTCTAGAGACCCAGTACTTC. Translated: CATSGGRESLETQYF.

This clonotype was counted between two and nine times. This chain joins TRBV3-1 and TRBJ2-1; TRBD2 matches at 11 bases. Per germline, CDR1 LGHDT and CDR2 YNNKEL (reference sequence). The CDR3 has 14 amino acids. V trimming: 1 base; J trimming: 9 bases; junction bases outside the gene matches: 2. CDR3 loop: CASSQGTSGGEQFF. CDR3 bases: TGTGCCAGCAGCCAAGGTACTAGCGGGGGTGAGCAGTTCTTC.

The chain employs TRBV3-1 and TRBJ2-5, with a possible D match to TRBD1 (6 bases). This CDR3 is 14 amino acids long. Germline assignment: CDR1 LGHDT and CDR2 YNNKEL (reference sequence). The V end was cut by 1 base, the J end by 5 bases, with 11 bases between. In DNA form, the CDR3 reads TGTGCCAGCAGCCAAGGAATCCAGGGGGAGACCCAGTACTTC. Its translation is CASSQGIQGETQYF.

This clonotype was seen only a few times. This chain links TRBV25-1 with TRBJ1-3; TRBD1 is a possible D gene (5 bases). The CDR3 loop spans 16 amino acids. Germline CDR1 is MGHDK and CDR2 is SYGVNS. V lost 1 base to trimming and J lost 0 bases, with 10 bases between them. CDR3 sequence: CASSEWDGASGNTIYF. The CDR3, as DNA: TGTGCCAGCAGTGAATGGGACGGAGCCTCTGGAAACACCATATATTTT.

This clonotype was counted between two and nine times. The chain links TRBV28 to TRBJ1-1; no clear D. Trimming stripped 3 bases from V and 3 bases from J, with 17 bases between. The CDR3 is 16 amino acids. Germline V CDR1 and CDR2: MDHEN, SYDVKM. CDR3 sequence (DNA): TGTGCCAGCAGTTTTGTAGGGAACGGAATCGACACTGAAGCTTTCTTT. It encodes CASSFVGNGIDTEAFF.

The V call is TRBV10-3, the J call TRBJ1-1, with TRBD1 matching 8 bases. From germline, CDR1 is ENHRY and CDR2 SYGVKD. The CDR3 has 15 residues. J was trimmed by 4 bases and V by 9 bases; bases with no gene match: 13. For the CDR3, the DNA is TGTGCCATTCAGTTTCAGGGGGCTGACGGCACTGAAGCTTTCTTT. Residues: CAIQFQGADGTEAFF.

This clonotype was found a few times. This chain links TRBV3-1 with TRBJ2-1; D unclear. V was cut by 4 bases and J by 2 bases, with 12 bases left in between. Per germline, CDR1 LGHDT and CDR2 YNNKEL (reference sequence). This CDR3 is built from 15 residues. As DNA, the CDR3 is TGTGCCAGCAGCCCTGATGGGGTTCCCTACAATGAGCAGTTCTTC. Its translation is CASSPDGVPYNEQFF.

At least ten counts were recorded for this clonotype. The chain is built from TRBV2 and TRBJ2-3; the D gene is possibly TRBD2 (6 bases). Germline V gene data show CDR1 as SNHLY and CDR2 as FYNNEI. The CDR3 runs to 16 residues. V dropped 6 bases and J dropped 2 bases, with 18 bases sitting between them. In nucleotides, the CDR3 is TGTGCCAGCAGGATCCCCGGGCGGGACCTCACAGATACGCAGTATTTT. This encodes CASRIPGRDLTDTQYF.

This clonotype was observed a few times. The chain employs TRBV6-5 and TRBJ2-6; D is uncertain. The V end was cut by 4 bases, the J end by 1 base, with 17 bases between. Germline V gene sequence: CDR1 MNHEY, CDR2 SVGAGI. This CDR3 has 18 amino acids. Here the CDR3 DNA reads TGTGCCAGCAGTTTACAAAACCCCGGGTCGTCTGGGGCCAACGTCCTGACTTTC. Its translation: CASSLQNPGSSGANVLTF.

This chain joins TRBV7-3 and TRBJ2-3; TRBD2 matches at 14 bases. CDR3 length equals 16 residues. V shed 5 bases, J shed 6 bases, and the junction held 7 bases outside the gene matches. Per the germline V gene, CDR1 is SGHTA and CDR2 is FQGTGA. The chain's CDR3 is CASSLGTSGRWDTQYF. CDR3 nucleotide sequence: TGTGCCAGCAGCCTTGGGACTAGCGGGAGATGGGATACGCAGTATTTT.

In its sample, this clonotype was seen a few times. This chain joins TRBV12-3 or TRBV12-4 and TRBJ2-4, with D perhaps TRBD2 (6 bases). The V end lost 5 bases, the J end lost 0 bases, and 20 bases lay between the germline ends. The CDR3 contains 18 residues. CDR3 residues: CASSPIGRDGLAKNIQYF. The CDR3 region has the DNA TGTGCCAGCAGTCCGATAGGGCGGGACGGCCTAGCCAAAAACATTCAGTACTTC.

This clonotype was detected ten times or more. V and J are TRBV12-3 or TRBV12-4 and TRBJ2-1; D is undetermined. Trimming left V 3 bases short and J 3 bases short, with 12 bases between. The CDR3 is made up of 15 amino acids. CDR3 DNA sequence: TGTGCCAGCAGTTTTTGGAACTACTACTACAATGAGCAGTTCTTC. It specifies CASSFWNYYYNEQFF.

The CDR3 here is CASSSGQENLIGELFF. For the CDR3, the DNA is TGCGCCAGCAGCTCGGGACAGGAGAACCTCATCGGGGAGCTGTTTTTT. This chain uses TRBV5-1 with TRBJ2-2; 8 bases agree with TRBD1. Germline values: CDR1 SGHRS, CDR2 YFSETQ. The V gene end was trimmed by 3 bases and the J gene end by 7 bases; junction bases not matched to a gene: 11. The CDR3 loop spans 16 amino acids.

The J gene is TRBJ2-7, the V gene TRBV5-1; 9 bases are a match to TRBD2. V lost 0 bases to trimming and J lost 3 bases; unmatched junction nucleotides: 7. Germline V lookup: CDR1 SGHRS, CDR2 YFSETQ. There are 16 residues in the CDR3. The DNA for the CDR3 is TGCGCCAGCAGCTTGGCCCCGACTAGCGGACTCTACGAGCAGTACTTC. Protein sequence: CASSLAPTSGLYEQYF.

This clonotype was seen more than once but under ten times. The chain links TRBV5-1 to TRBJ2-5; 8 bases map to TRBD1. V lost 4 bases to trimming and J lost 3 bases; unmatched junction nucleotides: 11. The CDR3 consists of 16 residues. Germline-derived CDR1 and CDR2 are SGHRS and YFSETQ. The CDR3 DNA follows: TGCGCCAGCAGCCGGAGCCCGACAGGGGACGAAGAGACCCAGTACTTC. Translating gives CASSRSPTGDEETQYF.

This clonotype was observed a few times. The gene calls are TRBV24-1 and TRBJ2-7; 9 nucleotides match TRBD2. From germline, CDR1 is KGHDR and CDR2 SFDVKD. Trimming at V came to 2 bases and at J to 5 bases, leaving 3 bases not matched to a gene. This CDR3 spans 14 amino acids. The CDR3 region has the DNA TGTGCCACCAGTGATTCGGGACTAGCTGACGAGCAGTACTTC. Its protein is CATSDSGLADEQYF.

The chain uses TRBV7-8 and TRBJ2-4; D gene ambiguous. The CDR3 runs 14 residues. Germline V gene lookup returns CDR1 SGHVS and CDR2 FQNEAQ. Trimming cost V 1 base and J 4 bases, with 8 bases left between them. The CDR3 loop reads CASSLDEVKNIQYF. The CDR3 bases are TGTGCCAGCAGCTTAGATGAGGTGAAAAACATTCAGTACTTC.

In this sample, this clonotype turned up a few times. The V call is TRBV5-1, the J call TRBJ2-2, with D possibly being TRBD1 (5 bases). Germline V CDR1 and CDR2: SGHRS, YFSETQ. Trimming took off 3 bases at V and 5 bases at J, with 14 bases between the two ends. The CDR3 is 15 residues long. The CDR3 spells CASSSGAGSTGELFF. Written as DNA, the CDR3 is TGCGCCAGCAGCTCTGGTGCAGGGTCTACCGGGGAGCTGTTTTTT.